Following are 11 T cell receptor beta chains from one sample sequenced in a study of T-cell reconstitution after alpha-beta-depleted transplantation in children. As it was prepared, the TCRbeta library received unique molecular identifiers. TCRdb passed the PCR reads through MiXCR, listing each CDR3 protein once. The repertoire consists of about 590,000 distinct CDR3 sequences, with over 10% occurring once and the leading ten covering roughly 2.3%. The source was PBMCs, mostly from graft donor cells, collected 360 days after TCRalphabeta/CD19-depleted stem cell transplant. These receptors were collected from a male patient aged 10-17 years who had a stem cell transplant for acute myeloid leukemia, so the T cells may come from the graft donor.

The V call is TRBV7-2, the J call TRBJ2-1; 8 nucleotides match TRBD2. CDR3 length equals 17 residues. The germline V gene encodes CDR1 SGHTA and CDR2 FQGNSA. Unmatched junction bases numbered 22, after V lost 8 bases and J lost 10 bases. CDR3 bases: TGTGCCAGCGGGCTAATGGGGAGCGGGGGATTCGGCAAGGAGCAGTTCTTC. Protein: CASGLMGSGGFGKEQFF.

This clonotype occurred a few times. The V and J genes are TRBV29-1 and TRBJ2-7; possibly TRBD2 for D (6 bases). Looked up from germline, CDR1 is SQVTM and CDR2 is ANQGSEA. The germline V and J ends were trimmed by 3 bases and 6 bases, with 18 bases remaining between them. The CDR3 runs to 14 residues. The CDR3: CSVEEKTRSSEQYF. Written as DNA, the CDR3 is TGCAGCGTTGAGGAAAAGACTAGATCGAGCGAGCAGTACTTC.

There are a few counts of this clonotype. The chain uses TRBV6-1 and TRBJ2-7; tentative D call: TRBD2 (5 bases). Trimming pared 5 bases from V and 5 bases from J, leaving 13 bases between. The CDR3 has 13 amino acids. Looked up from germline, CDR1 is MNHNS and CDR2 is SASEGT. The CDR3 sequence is CASSRLTRDEQYF. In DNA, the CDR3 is TGTGCCAGCAGTCGGCTTACTAGGGACGAGCAGTACTTC.

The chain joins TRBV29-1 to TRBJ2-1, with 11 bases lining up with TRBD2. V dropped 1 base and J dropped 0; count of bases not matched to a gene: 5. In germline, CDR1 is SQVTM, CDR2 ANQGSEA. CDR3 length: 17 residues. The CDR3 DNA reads TGCAGCGTTGAAGTGGGACTAGCGGTCCCCTCCTACAATGAGCAGTTCTTC. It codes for CSVEVGLAVPSYNEQFF.

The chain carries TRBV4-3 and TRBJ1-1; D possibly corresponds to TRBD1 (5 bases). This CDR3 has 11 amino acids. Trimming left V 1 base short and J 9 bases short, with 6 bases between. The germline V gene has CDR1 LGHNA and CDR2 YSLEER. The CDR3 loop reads CASSQAGKAFF. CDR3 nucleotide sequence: TGCGCCAGCAGCCAAGCAGGGAAAGCTTTCTTT.

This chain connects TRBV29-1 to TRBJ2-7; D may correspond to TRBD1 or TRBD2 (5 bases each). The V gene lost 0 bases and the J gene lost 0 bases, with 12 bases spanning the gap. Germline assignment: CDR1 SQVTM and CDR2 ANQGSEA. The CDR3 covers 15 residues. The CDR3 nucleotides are TGCAGCGTTGAAGAACCGGGACGGAGCTCCTACGAGCAGTACTTC. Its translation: CSVEEPGRSSYEQYF.

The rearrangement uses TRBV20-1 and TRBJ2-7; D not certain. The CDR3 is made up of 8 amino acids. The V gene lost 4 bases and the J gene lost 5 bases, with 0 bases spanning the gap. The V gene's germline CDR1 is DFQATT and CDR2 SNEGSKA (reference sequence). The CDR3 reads CSANEQYF. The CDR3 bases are TGCAGTGCTAACGAGCAGTACTTC.

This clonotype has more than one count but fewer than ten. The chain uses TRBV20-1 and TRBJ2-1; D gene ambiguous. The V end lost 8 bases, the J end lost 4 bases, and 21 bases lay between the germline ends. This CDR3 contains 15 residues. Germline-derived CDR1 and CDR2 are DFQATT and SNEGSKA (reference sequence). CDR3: CSIARAIGLYNEQFF. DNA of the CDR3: TGCAGTATTGCACGGGCTATAGGGCTATACAATGAGCAGTTCTTC.

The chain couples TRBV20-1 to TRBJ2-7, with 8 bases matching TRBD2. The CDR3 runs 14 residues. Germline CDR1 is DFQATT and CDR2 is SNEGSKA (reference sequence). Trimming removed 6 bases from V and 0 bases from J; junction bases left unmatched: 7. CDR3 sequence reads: CSAELAESSYEQYF. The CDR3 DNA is TGCAGTGCGGAACTAGCGGAAAGCTCCTACGAGCAGTACTTC.

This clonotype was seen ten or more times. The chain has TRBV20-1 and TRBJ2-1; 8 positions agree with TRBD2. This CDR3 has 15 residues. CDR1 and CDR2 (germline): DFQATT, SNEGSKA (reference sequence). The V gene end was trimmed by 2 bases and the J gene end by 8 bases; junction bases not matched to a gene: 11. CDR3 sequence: CSARSASGSLDEQFF. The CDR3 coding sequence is TGCAGTGCTAGATCGGCCAGCGGGAGTTTAGATGAGCAGTTCTTC.

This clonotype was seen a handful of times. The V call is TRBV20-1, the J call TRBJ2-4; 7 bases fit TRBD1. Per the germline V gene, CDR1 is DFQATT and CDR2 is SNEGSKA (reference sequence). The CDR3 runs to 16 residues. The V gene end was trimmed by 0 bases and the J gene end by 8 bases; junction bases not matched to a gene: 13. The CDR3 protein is CSARDPRGLRVDIQYF. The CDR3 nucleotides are TGCAGTGCTAGAGATCCTAGGGGGCTAAGGGTAGACATTCAGTACTTC.